This T cell receptor (beta chain) originates from a study of shared clonotypes between healthy human individuals. Sequencing was performed with immunoSEQ multiplex PCR; in TCRdb, only in-frame clones are kept and a portion is missing. The sample contains around 610,000 clones, 90% to 97% of which appear only once. Points on this clone: Its antigen is undetermined.

The V gene end was trimmed by 2 bases and the J gene end by 6 bases; junction bases not matched to a gene: 12. Germline V gene data show CDR1 as SNHLY and CDR2 as FYNNEI. This CDR3 is built from 17 residues. Study results and caveats: Specimens sampled were limited to blood, with tissue repertoires likely differing. Estimated richness was generally greater in naive than memory subsets.

CD45RO-negative, CCR7-selected cells formed the naive CD8 fraction, which excluded terminally differentiated effector memory CD45RA+ cells. V usage is TRBV2 and J usage is TRBJ2-2; TRBD2 matches 7 bases. This receptor was taken from a woman aged 30 to 39 in good health. The specimen was naive CD8+ T cells sorted from blood. Here the CDR3 DNA reads TGTGCCAGCAGTGAATTTAGGAGTAGCGGGCTCGCCGGGGAGCTGTTTTTT. Protein product: CASSEFRSSGLAGELFF.